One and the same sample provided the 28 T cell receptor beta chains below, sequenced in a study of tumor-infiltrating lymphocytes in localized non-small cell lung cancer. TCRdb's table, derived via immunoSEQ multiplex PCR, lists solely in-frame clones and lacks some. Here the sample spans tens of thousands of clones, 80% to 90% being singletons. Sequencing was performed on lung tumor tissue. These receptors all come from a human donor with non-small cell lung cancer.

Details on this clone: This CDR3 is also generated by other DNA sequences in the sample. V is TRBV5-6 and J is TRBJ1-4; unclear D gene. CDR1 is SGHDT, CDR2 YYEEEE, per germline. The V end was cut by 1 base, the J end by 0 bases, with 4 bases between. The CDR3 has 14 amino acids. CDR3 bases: TGTGCCAGCAGCTTGATAGCAACTAATGAAAAACTGTTTTTT. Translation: CASSLIATNEKLFF.

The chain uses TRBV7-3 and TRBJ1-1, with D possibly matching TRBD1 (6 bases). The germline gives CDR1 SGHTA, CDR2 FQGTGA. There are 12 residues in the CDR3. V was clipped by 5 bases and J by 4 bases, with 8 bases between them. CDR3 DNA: TGTGCCAGCAGCCAGGACAGCACTGAAGCTTTCTTT. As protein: CASSQDSTEAFF.

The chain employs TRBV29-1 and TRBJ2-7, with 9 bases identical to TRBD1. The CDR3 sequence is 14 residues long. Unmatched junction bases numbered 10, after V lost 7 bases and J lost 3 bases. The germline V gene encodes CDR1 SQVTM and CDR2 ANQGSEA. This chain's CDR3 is CSACPWDRDYEQYF. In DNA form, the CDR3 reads TGCAGCGCCTGCCCTTGGGACAGGGACTACGAGCAGTACTTC.

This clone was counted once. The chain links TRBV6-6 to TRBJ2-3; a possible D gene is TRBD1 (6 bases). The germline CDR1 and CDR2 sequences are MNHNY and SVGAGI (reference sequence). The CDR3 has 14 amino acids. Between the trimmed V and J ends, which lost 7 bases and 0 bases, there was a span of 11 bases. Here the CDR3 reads CASKGGPSTDTQYF. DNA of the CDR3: TGTGCCAGCAAAGGGGGACCCAGCACAGATACGCAGTATTTT.

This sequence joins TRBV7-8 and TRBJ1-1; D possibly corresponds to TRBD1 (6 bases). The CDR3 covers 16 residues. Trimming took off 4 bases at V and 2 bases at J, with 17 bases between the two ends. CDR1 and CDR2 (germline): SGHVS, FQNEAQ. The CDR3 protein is CASSSEGGRINTEAFF. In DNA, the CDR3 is TGTGCCAGCAGCTCCGAGGGGGGGCGAATTAACACTGAAGCTTTCTTT.

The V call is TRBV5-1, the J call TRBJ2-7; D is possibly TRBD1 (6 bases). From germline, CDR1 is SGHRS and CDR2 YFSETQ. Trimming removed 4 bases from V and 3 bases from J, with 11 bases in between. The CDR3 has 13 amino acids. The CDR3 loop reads CASSEPGHYEQYF. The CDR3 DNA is TGCGCCAGCAGCGAACCGGGACACTACGAGCAGTACTTC.

The chain's CDR3 is CASSLTGGVSTDTQYF. In nucleotides, the CDR3 is TGTGCCAGCAGCTTAACAGGGGGTGTTAGCACAGATACGCAGTATTTT. This chain uses TRBV5-4 with TRBJ2-3; 8 nucleotides line up with TRBD1. Germline V gene lookup returns CDR1 SGHNT and CDR2 YYREEE (reference sequence). The CDR3 runs 16 residues. V shed 2 bases, J shed 0 bases, and the junction held 5 bases outside the gene matches.

The CDR3 coding sequence is TGTGCCAGTAGTATAGGGCAGGGGTTCCATAATTCACCCCTCCACTTT. This translates into CASSIGQGFHNSPLHF. The rearrangement uses TRBV19 and TRBJ1-6; a weak D match, TRBD1 (6 bases). Germline-derived CDR1 and CDR2 are LNHDA and SQIVND (reference sequence). The CDR3 runs to 16 residues. V was shortened by 1 base and J by 5 bases, with 12 bases between the two germline ends.

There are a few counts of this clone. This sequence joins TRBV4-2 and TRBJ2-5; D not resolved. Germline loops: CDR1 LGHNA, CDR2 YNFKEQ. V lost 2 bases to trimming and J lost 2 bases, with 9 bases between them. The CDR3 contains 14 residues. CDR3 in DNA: TGTGCCAGCAGCCAACCGCAGTCTCAAGAGACCCAGTACTTC. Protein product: CASSQPQSQETQYF.

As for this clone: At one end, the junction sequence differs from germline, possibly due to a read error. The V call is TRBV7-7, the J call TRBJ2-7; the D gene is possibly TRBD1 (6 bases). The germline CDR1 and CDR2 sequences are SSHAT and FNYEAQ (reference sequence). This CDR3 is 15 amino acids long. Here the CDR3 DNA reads TGTGCTAGCAGCTTAGAACAGGGTGTTGGGTACGAGCAGTACTTC. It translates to CASSLEQGVGYEQYF.

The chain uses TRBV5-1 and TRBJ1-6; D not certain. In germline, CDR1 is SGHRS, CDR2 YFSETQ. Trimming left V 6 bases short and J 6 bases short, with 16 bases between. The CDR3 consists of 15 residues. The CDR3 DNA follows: TGCGCCAGCACCCCGTCGGGATCCCGTAATTCACCCCTCCACTTT. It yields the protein CASTPSGSRNSPLHF.

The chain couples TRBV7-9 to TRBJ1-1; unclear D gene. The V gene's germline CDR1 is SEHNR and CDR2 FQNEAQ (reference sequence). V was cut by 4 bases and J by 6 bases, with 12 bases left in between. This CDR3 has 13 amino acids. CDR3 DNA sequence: TGTGCCAGCAGCTACATGGGAGCGGCTGAAGCTTTCTTT. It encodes CASSYMGAAEAFF.

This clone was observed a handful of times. The CDR3 is CASSERRQGVYEQYF. The CDR3 nucleotides read TGTGCCAGCAGTGAACGGAGACAGGGAGTGTACGAGCAGTACTTC. V usage is TRBV6-1 and J usage is TRBJ2-7; the match to TRBD1 covers 7 bases. Trimming cost V 2 bases and J 4 bases; bases outside gene matches: 8. Looked up from germline, CDR1 is MNHNS and CDR2 is SASEGT. The CDR3 extends over 15 amino acids.

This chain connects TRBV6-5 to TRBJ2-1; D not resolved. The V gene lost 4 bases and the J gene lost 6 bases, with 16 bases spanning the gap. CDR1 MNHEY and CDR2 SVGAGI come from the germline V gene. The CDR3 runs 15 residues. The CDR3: CASSSHDGSSNEQFF. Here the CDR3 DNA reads TGTGCCAGCAGTTCGCACGATGGGTCTTCCAATGAGCAGTTCTTC.

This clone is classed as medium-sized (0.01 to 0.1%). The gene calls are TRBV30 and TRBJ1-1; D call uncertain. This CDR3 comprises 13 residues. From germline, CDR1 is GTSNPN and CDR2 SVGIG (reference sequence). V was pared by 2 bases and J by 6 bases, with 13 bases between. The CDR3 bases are TGTGCCTGGAGTTACATAAAGCTCGCTGAAGCTTTCTTT. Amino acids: CAWSYIKLAEAFF.

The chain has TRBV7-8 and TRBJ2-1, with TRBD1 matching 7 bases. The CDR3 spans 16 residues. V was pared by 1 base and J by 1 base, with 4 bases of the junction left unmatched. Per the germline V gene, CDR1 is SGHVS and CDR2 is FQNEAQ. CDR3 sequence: CASSLGTGFSYNEQFF. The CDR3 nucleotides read TGTGCCAGCAGCTTAGGGACAGGTTTTTCCTACAATGAGCAGTTCTTC.

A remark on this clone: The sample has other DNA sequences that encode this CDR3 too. This CDR3 reads CAWSSGRYSNQPQHF. CDR3 bases: TGTGCCTGGAGTAGTGGGCGGTATAGCAATCAGCCCCAGCATTTT. The rearrangement joins TRBV30 to TRBJ1-5; the D is unclear. This CDR3 contains 15 residues. Germline V gene lookup returns CDR1 GTSNPN and CDR2 SVGIG (reference sequence). V was cut by 2 bases and J by 0 bases, with 11 bases left in between.

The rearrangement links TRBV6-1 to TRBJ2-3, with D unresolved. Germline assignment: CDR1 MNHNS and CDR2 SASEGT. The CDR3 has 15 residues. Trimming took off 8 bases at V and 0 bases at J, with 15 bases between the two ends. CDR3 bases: TGTGCCAGCGAGGCAGGTATTTTTAGCACAGATACGCAGTATTTT. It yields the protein CASEAGIFSTDTQYF.

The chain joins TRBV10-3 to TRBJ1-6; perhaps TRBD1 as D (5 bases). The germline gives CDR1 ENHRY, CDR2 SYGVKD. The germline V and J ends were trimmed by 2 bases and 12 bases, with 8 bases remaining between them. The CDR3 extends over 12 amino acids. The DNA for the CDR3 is TGTGCCATCAGTGAGCCCAGGGAACCCCTCCACTTT. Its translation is CAISEPREPLHF.

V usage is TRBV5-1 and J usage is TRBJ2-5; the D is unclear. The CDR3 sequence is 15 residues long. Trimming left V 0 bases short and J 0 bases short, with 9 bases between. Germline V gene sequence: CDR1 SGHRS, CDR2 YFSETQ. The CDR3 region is CASSLDSGYQETQYF. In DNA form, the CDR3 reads TGCGCCAGCAGCTTGGACTCGGGCTACCAAGAGACCCAGTACTTC.

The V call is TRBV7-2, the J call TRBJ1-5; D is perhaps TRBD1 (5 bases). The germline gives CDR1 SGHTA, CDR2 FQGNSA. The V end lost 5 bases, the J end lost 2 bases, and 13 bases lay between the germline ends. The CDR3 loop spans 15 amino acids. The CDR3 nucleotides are TGTGCCAGCAGCCCGCAAAGGGGAGGCAATCAGCCCCAGCATTTT. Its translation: CASSPQRGGNQPQHF.

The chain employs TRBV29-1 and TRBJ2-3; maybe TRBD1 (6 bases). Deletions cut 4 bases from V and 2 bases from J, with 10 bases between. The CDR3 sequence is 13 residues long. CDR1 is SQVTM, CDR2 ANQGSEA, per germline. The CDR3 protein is CSVAYRATDTQYF. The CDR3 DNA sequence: TGCAGCGTTGCATACAGGGCCACAGATACGCAGTATTTT.

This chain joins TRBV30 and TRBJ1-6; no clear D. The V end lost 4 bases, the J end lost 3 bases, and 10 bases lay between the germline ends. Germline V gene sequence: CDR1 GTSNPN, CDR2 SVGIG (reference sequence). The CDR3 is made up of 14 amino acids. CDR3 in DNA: TGTGCCTGGACCGTGACTCACTATAATTCACCCCTCCACTTT. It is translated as CAWTVTHYNSPLHF.

CDR3 coding DNA: TGTGCCAGCAGCGTGGGACAGGTTAGCAATCAGCCCCAGCATTTT. As protein: CASSVGQVSNQPQHF. This rearrangement joins TRBV7-2 to TRBJ1-5; 8 bases map to TRBD1. From germline, CDR1 is SGHTA and CDR2 FQGNSA. The CDR3 extends over 15 amino acids. Germline trimming cut 5 bases from V and 0 bases from J; bases unmatched to any gene: 3.

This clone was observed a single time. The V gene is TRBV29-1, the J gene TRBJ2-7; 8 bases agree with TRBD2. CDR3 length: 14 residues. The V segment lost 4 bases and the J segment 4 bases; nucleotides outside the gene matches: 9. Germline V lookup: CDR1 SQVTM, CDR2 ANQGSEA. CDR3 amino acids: CSVGGGLAGYEQYF. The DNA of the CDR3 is TGCAGCGTTGGAGGGGGGCTAGCGGGTTACGAGCAGTACTTC.

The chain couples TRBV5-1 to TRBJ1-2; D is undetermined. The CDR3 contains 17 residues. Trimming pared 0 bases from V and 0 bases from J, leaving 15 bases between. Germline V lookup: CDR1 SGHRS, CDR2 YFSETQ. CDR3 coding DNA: TGCGCCAGCAGCTTGGGGGGAGGGCGGATGACTAACTATGGCTACACCTTC. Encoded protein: CASSLGGGRMTNYGYTF.

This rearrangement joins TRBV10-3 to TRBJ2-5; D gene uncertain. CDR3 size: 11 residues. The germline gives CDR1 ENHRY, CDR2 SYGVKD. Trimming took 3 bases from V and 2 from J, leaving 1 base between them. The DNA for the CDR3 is TGTGCCATCAGTGAACAAGAGACCCAGTACTTC. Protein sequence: CAISEQETQYF.

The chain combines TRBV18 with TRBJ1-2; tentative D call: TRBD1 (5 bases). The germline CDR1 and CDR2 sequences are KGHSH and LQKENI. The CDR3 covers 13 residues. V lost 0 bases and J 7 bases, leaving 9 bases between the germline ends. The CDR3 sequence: CASSPPGAGGYTF. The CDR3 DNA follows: TGTGCCAGCTCACCACCAGGGGCCGGTGGCTACACCTTC.